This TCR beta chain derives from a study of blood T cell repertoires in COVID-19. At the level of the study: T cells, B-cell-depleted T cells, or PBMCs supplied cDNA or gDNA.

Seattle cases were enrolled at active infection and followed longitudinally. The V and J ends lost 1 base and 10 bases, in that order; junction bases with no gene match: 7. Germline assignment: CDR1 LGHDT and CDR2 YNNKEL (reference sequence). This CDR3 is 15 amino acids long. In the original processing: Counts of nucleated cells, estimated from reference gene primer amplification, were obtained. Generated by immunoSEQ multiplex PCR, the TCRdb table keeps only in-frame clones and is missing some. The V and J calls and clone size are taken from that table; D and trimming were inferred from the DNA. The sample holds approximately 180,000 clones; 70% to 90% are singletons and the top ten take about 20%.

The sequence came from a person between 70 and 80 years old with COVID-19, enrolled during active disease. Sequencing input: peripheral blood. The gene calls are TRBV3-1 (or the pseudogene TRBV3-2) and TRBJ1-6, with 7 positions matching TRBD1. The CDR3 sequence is CASSQGRTGDSPLHF. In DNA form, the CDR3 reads TGTGCCAGCAGCCAAGGCAGAACAGGGGACTCACCCCTCCACTTT.